Detailed here is one T cell receptor beta chain. This record comes from a study of PD-L1 blockade in urothelial cancer. The overall study: At 6 weeks and at 3 weeks (second dose) after treatment start, blood was analyzed. A median about 150,000 T cells were found in blood samples.

TCRdb's table, derived via immunoSEQ multiplex PCR, lists solely in-frame clones and lacks some. The sample has some 35,000 clones; approximately 83% are singletons. Every patient provided from 1 to 8 samples, collected pretreatment and on-treatment. The source of this sequence is a man in his 60s with urothelial cancer. Sequencing used PBMCs, obtained around atezolizumab (anti-PD-L1) treatment.

In DNA form, the CDR3 reads TGTGCCAGCAGCTTAAAGCGGTGGGACAGGGGAGAGACCCAGTACTTC. It translates to CASSLKRWDRGETQYF. The genes are TRBV7-8 and TRBJ2-5; 10 nucleotides align to TRBD1. The V gene end was trimmed by 2 bases and the J gene end by 4 bases; junction bases not matched to a gene: 7. The germline V gene encodes CDR1 SGHVS and CDR2 FQNEAQ. CDR3 length: 16 amino acids.